This T cell receptor (beta chain) stems from a study of blood T cell repertoires in COVID-19. The overall study: Collection of acute and convalescent COVID-19 samples took place in the United States, Italy and Spain.

In the source study's methods: Amplification of reference gene primers was used by the study to estimate nucleated cell counts. Profiled with immunoSEQ multiplex PCR; TCRdb holds only in-frame clones, not every one. V and J calls plus clone size are reproduced from that table; the DNA served to infer D and trimming. The sample lists some 150,000 clones, 88% occurring once. Germline V gives CDR1 LGHDT, CDR2 YNNKEL (reference sequence). V was shortened by 4 bases and J by 5 bases, with 14 bases between the two germline ends. This CDR3 comprises 14 residues. Sequencing was carried out using peripheral blood. The rearrangement links TRBV3-1 (or the pseudogene TRBV3-2) to TRBJ1-2; D ambiguous. This TCR was sampled from a human donor in a cohort sampled during active COVID-19. CDR3 sequence reads: CASSPRGGDYGYTF. DNA of the CDR3: TGTGCCAGCAGCCCTCGGGGAGGAGATTATGGCTACACCTTC.